This T cell receptor beta chain was recovered during a study of T cell responses to AZD1222 COVID-19 vaccine. Study observations and caveats: Compared with day 0, the breadth and depth of the Spike-specific TCR repertoire rose significantly after two doses of AZD1222. Unmutated regions of variants are reportedly targeted by nearly half of spike-specific TCRs. No day 14 peak samples; only post-peak repertoires were characterized. Donors skewed white British and female; clonal diversity was possibly underestimated.

Sequencing was performed with immunoSEQ multiplex PCR; in TCRdb, only in-frame clones are kept and a portion is missing. Its table lists around 150,000 clones. V lost 2 bases and J 8 bases, leaving 18 bases between the germline ends. The V gene's germline CDR1 is SGHNT and CDR2 YENEEA. The CDR3 covers 16 residues. As regards this clone: Its specificity is unknown.

Material for sequencing was peripheral blood. J is TRBJ1-4 and V is TRBV11-3, with unresolved D. The receptor was derived from an adult in good health. The chain's CDR3 is CASSLIPMGGQEKLFF. CDR3 bases: TGTGCCAGCAGCTTAATCCCGATGGGAGGGCAGGAAAAACTGTTTTTT.